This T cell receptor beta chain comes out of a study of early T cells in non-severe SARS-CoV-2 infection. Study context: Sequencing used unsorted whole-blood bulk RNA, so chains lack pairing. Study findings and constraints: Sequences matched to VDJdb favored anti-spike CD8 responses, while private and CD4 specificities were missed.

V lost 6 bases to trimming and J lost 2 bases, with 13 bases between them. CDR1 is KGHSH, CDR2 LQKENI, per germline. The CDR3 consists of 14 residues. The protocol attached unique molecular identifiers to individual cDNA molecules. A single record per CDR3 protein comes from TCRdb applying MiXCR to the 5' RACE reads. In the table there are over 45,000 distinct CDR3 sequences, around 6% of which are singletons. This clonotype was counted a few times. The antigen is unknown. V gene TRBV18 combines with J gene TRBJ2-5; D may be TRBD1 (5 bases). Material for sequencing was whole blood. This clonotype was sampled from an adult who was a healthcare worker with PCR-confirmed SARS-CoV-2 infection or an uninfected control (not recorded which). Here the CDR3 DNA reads TGTGCCAGCTCCCCCAGGGTTTCACAAGAGACCCAGTACTTC. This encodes CASSPRVSQETQYF.